Below are 5 T cell receptor beta chains sequenced from a single sample in a study of molecular identifiers for immune sequencing clone quantification. Using its own MiXCR run on the PCR reads, TCRdb lists one record per CDR3 protein. The sample gives under 650,000 distinct CDR3 sequences, 20% of which show up once; 0.85% is in the top ten. Sequenced material: naive CD8+ T cells from blood, with Jurkat cell RNA spiked in. The sample's subset: FACS-sorted CD8+CD4-CCR7+CD45RA+ naive T cells. The receptors were gathered from a human donor in good health. Some libraries in this study had Jurkat cell RNA spiked in.

This clonotype was counted many times. V is TRBV7-2 and J is TRBJ2-5, with TRBD1 identical over 8 bases. The V and J ends lost 1 base and 7 bases, in that order; junction bases with no gene match: 8. CDR1 and CDR2 from the germline V gene are SGHTA and FQGNSA. The CDR3 is made up of 15 amino acids. DNA of the CDR3: TGTGCCAGCAGCTTAGGCGGGGACAGGACACGGACCCAGTACTTC. Translation gives CASSLGGDRTRTQYF.

The chain carries TRBV27 and TRBJ1-6; no clear D gene. Germline CDR1 MNHEY, CDR2 SMNVEV (reference sequence). V was trimmed by 3 bases and J by 6 bases, leaving 6 bases between them. This CDR3 comprises 13 residues. The chain's CDR3 is CASSFQANSPLHF. Here the CDR3 DNA reads TGTGCCAGCAGTTTCCAGGCTAATTCACCCCTCCACTTT.

V usage is TRBV4-2 and J usage is TRBJ2-7; 9 nucleotides line up with TRBD2. The ends lost 1 base at V and 5 bases at J; junction bases unmatched: 9. This CDR3 has 16 residues. Germline CDR1 is LGHNA and CDR2 is YNFKEQ. CDR3 DNA: TGTGCCAGCAGCCAAGTTATCAGCGGGGGGACTCACGAGCAGTACTTC. Translating gives CASSQVISGGTHEQYF.

Of note for this clonotype: At one boundary the junction diverges from the germline segment, which might be a read error. The chain combines TRBV28 with TRBJ2-7; TRBD2 matches at 11 bases. This CDR3 comprises 17 residues. Germline CDR1 and CDR2: MDHEN and SYDVKM. DNA for the CDR3: TGTGCCAGCAGTTCCACCCGACTAGCGGGGCACTCCTACAAGCAGTACTTC. This sequence encodes CASSSTRLAGHSYKQYF.

This clonotype was seen only a few times. The V gene is TRBV19, the J gene TRBJ1-5; D might be TRBD1 (6 bases). Germline assignment: CDR1 LNHDA and CDR2 SQIVND (reference sequence). The CDR3 length is 16 residues. V gave up 4 bases and J gave up 5 bases, with 18 bases separating them. The DNA for the CDR3 is TGTGCCAGTAGTACCCTTTCCGGGGGCGCATATCAGCCCCAGCATTTT. This encodes CASSTLSGGAYQPQHF.